These 27 T cell receptor beta chains were sequenced from one sample in a study of radiotherapy plus CTLA-4 blockade in lung cancer. Using immunoSEQ multiplex PCR, the repertoire was profiled, and TCRdb retains in-frame clones only, with some absent. The sample records tens of thousands of clones, around 87% being singletons. Sequenced here: peripheral blood, sampled from a patient treated with radiotherapy plus ipilimumab. The source is a human donor with non-small cell lung cancer who had a partial response to radiotherapy plus ipilimumab.

This CDR3 reads CASRSRQQSSYEQYF. The CDR3 nucleotides are TGTGCCAGCAGAAGTCGACAACAGAGCTCCTACGAGCAGTACTTC. The chain has TRBV28 and TRBJ2-7; D call uncertain. Germline V gene data show CDR1 as MDHEN and CDR2 as SYDVKM. The CDR3 is made up of 15 amino acids. V dropped 6 bases and J dropped 0 bases, with 15 bases sitting between them. The full variable domain, in which reference TRBV28 and TRBJ2-7 provide the parts outside the CDR3, is DVKVTQSSRYLVKRTGEKVFLECVQDMDHENMFWYRQDPGLGLRLIYFSYDVKMKEKGDIPEGYSVSREKKERFSLILESASTNQTSMYLCASRSRQQSSYEQYFGPGTRLTVT.

This chain uses TRBV10-1 with TRBJ2-1; a weak D match, TRBD1 (5 bases). Looked up from germline, CDR1 is WNHNN and CDR2 is SYGVQD (reference sequence). V lost 6 bases and J lost 1, with 10 bases in between. The CDR3 length is 14 residues. In DNA, the CDR3 is TGCGCCAGCAGCATGGACACTTCCTACAATGAGCAGTTCTTC. This sequence encodes CASSMDTSYNEQFF.

This chain joins TRBV11-2 and TRBJ2-3, with D tentatively TRBD2 (6 bases). The V gene's germline CDR1 is SGHAT and CDR2 FQNNGV. The CDR3 extends over 11 amino acids. The V gene lost 8 bases and the J gene lost 3 bases, with 6 bases spanning the gap. CDR3 bases: TGTGCCAGCGGGGGGACAGATACGCAGTATTTT. This codes for CASGGTDTQYF.

This clone was detected only a few times. The chain employs TRBV6-4 and TRBJ2-1; D may be TRBD2 (6 bases). Germline V gene lookup returns CDR1 MRHNA and CDR2 SNTAGT. This CDR3 has 15 residues. V lost 0 bases and J lost 6, with 12 bases in between. CDR3 residues: CASSDSTRASNEQFF. The CDR3 nucleotides read TGTGCCAGCAGTGACTCGACTAGGGCCTCCAATGAGCAGTTCTTC.

The chain joins TRBV27 to TRBJ1-2; D unclear. The CDR3 is 12 amino acids. Between the trimmed V and J ends, which lost 5 bases and 5 bases, there was a span of 9 bases. The V gene's germline CDR1 is MNHEY and CDR2 SMNVEV (reference sequence). DNA for the CDR3: TGTGCCAGCAGTGCCCGAGGTTATGGCTACACCTTC. Protein: CASSARGYGYTF.

The chain joins TRBV4-1 to TRBJ2-3; 7 positions match TRBD2. Germline CDR1 and CDR2: MGHRA and YSYEKL. The CDR3 loop spans 17 amino acids. With 0 bases clipped from V and 4 bases from J, the junction kept 10 bases outside the gene matches. For the CDR3, the DNA is TGCGCCAGCAGCCAAGAGGGGGTAGCGGGCGGGGCAGATACGCAGTATTTT. This sequence encodes CASSQEGVAGGADTQYF.

This chain uses TRBV18 with TRBJ2-7; 11 bases align to TRBD2. The CDR3 spans 15 residues. Trimming cost V 0 bases and J 6 bases; bases outside gene matches: 4. Germline lookup yields CDR1 KGHSH and CDR2 LQKENI. CDR3 DNA sequence: TGTGCCAGCTCACCACCTAGCGGGAGGGTAGGCGAGCAGTACTTC. Translating it yields CASSPPSGRVGEQYF.

The chain has TRBV28 and TRBJ2-5; the D gene is possibly TRBD1 (5 bases). The V gene lost 2 bases and the J gene lost 5 bases, with 15 bases spanning the gap. The CDR3 length is 15 residues. From germline, CDR1 is MDHEN and CDR2 SYDVKM. CDR3 nucleotide sequence: TGTGCCAGCAGTTTAGGGGCCTCCGGGCGGGAGACCCAGTACTTC. Translation: CASSLGASGRETQYF.

There are a few counts of this clone. The chain joins TRBV7-9 to TRBJ2-7, with 8 bases that match TRBD1. With V trimmed by 5 bases and J by 0 bases, 6 bases remained unmatched. Germline values: CDR1 SEHNR, CDR2 FQNEAQ (reference sequence). This CDR3 contains 15 residues. The CDR3 bases are TGTGCCAGCAGCCCTCCAGGACAGGGCTCCTACGAGCAGTACTTC. Protein product: CASSPPGQGSYEQYF. Filled out from reference TRBV7-9 and TRBJ2-7, the complete variable domain reads DTGVSQNPRHKITKRGQNVTFRCDPISEHNRLYWYRQTLGQGPEFLTYFQNEAQLEKSRLLSDRFSAERPKGSFSTLEIQRTEQGDSAMYLCASSPPGQGSYEQYFGPGTRLTVT.

This clone was detected once. The chain employs TRBV28 and TRBJ2-3; no clear D. CDR1 is MDHEN, CDR2 SYDVKM, per germline. Trimming took off 3 bases at V and 5 bases at J, with 3 bases between the two ends. The length of the CDR3 is 11 residues. Written as DNA, the CDR3 is TGTGCCAGCAGTTTTCGAGATACGCAGTATTTT. It yields the protein CASSFRDTQYF.

The genes are TRBV6-5 and TRBJ2-2, with TRBD2 identical over 7 bases. CDR3 length: 15 residues. The germline V gene has CDR1 MNHEY and CDR2 SVGAGI. With 8 bases clipped from V and 3 bases from J, the junction kept 9 bases outside the gene matches. CDR3 coding DNA: TGTGCCAGCTTCAAGGGAGGGGACTACACCGGGGAGCTGTTTTTT. Amino acids: CASFKGGDYTGELFF.

DNA for the CDR3: TGTGCCAGCAGTTACACAATTGCCGGGAGACGGGATGGGCAGTTCTTC. This translates into CASSYTIAGRRDGQFF. The J gene is TRBJ2-1, the V gene TRBV6-5, with a tentative D call TRBD2 (6 bases). This CDR3 is 16 amino acids long. Germline CDR1 is MNHEY and CDR2 is SVGAGI. With 2 bases removed from V and 12 bases from J, the gap between germline ends came to 23 bases.

This sequence joins TRBV6-6 and TRBJ1-1; 9 bases map to TRBD1. J gave up 4 bases and V 10 bases, and 4 bases lay outside the gene matches. Germline V gene lookup returns CDR1 MNHNY and CDR2 SVGAGI (reference sequence). The CDR3 is 12 residues long. In DNA form, the CDR3 reads TGTGCCAACAGGGGGCTGGGCACTGAAGCTTTCTTT. This translates into CANRGLGTEAFF.

This sequence joins TRBV15 and TRBJ2-1, with 8 bases aligning to TRBD2. V shed 0 bases, J shed 9 bases, and the junction held 10 bases outside the gene matches. This CDR3 comprises 16 residues. Germline CDR1 LNHNV, CDR2 YYDKDF (reference sequence). The CDR3 loop reads CATSRDSGIKNAEQFF. The DNA of the CDR3 is TGTGCCACCAGCAGAGATAGCGGGATTAAGAACGCTGAGCAGTTCTTC.

This clone occurred a few times. This chain links TRBV27 with TRBJ1-2; TRBD1 might be the D (6 bases). Looked up from germline, CDR1 is MNHEY and CDR2 is SMNVEV (reference sequence). This CDR3 has 13 amino acids. The V gene lost 8 bases and the J gene lost 8 bases, with 18 bases spanning the gap. The CDR3 DNA is TGTGCCAGCGGTGTGCCCCAGGGGAGAGGCTACACCTTC. Protein sequence: CASGVPQGRGYTF.

The chain employs TRBV6-5 and TRBJ1-1; D is ambiguous. The CDR3 runs to 14 residues. V lost 0 bases to trimming and J lost 6 bases, with 11 bases between them. Germline lookup yields CDR1 MNHEY and CDR2 SVGAGI. The CDR3 region has the DNA TGTGCCAGCAGTTACTCGTCTACAGCTCCTGAAGCTTTCTTT. Its translation is CASSYSSTAPEAFF.

The rearrangement links TRBV13 to TRBJ1-1; 7 bases fit TRBD1. The V and J ends lost 5 bases and 0 bases, in that order; junction bases with no gene match: 9. Per germline, CDR1 PRHDT and CDR2 FYEKMQ (reference sequence). The CDR3 spans 16 residues. The CDR3 DNA sequence: TGTGCCAGCAGCCCACGACAGGGAACAATGAACACTGAAGCTTTCTTT. Its protein product is CASSPRQGTMNTEAFF.

The V and J genes are TRBV5-6 and TRBJ2-2; TRBD1 matches at 9 bases. Germline loops: CDR1 SGHDT, CDR2 YYEEEE. The V gene end was trimmed by 1 base and the J gene end by 6 bases; junction bases not matched to a gene: 4. The CDR3 has 15 residues. The CDR3 region is CASSLTGGIAGELFF. The CDR3 region has the DNA TGTGCCAGCAGCTTGACAGGGGGCATCGCCGGGGAGCTGTTTTTT.

The rearrangement links TRBV7-9 to TRBJ2-3, with 7 bases matching TRBD2. The CDR3 is 15 amino acids. V lost 4 bases and J lost 4; bases outside the gene matches: 8. In germline, CDR1 is SEHNR, CDR2 FQNEAQ (reference sequence). The CDR3, as DNA: TGTGCCAGCAGCTATGAGCGGGGAGAGGCAGATACGCAGTATTTT. It codes for CASSYERGEADTQYF.

J is TRBJ2-1 and V is TRBV18; 8 bases align to TRBD2. CDR3 length: 15 amino acids. In germline, CDR1 is KGHSH, CDR2 LQKENI. J was trimmed by 7 bases and V by 3 bases; bases with no gene match: 8. In DNA form, the CDR3 reads TGTGCCAGCTCACCGAGAGCGGGAGTAATAAATGAGCAGTTCTTC. As protein: CASSPRAGVINEQFF. The complete variable domain, with remaining parts taken from reference TRBV18 and TRBJ2-1, reads NAGVMQNPRHLVRRRGQEARLRCSPMKGHSHVYWYRQLPEEGLKFMVYLQKENIIDESGMPKERFSAEFPKEGPSILRIQQVVRGDSAAYFCASSPRAGVINEQFFGPGTRLTVL.

This chain connects TRBV30 to TRBJ1-2; 7 bases map to TRBD1. The V gene end was trimmed by 3 bases and the J gene end by 8 bases; junction bases not matched to a gene: 9. This CDR3 contains 13 residues. CDR1 and CDR2 (germline): GTSNPN, SVGIG (reference sequence). This chain's CDR3 is CAWSETGRGGYTF. In DNA, the CDR3 is TGTGCCTGGAGCGAGACAGGGCGCGGGGGCTACACCTTC.

This clone was observed a handful of times. The genes are TRBV10-3 and TRBJ1-5, with 12 positions matching TRBD1. The CDR3 is made up of 14 amino acids. Germline lookup yields CDR1 ENHRY and CDR2 SYGVKD. V was pared by 9 bases and J by 5 bases, with 5 bases of the junction left unmatched. Written as DNA, the CDR3 is TGTGCCATGTCCGGGACAGGGGGCGATCAGCCCCAGCATTTT. Its protein is CAMSGTGGDQPQHF.

The CDR3 sequence: CASSYNRGLGYTF. The DNA of the CDR3 is TGTGCCAGCAGTTACAACAGGGGGCTCGGTTACACCTTC. V gene TRBV6-5 combines with J gene TRBJ1-2; 9 bases match TRBD1. This CDR3 spans 13 amino acids. Trimming cost V 2 bases and J 11 bases; bases outside gene matches: 6. Germline V CDR1 and CDR2: MNHEY, SVGAGI.

V usage is TRBV28 and J usage is TRBJ2-7; D may be TRBD2 (7 bases). Germline V gene sequence: CDR1 MDHEN, CDR2 SYDVKM. The CDR3 is made up of 12 amino acids. As DNA, the CDR3 is TGTGCCGGCAGCGGGACAAATAACGAGCAGTACGTC. Translation gives CAGSGTNNEQYV.

The table lists this clone with a count of one. The V gene is TRBV5-4, the J gene TRBJ1-3; D unresolved. There are 17 residues in the CDR3. CDR1 is SGHNT and CDR2 is YYREEE in the germline V gene (reference sequence). Trimming took 1 base from V and 0 from J, leaving 14 bases between them. The CDR3 is CASSLSTQTYSGNTIYF. CDR3 bases: TGTGCCAGCAGCTTGTCGACCCAGACTTACTCTGGAAACACCATATATTTT.

This chain links TRBV11-2 with TRBJ2-1; TRBD2 is a possible D gene (6 bases). V was pared by 1 base and J by 4 bases, with 20 bases between. The CDR3 runs to 18 residues. The germline V gene encodes CDR1 SGHAT and CDR2 FQNNGV. The CDR3 DNA reads as TGTGCCAGCAGCTTAGGGCGGGACCGACGCGCGAAATACAATGAGCAGTTCTTC. It codes for CASSLGRDRRAKYNEQFF.

The chain has TRBV5-4 and TRBJ2-2; D might be TRBD2 (6 bases). Germline assignment: CDR1 SGHNT and CDR2 YYREEE (reference sequence). The CDR3 has 15 residues. Trimming took 0 bases from V and 3 from J, leaving 9 bases between them. Here the CDR3 reads CASSLGPGDTGELFF. The CDR3 DNA follows: TGTGCCAGCAGCTTGGGCCCGGGGGACACCGGGGAGCTGTTTTTT. The full variable domain, completed using reference TRBV5-4 and TRBJ2-2, is ETGVTQSPTHLIKTRGQQVTLRCSSQSGHNTVSWYQQALGQGPQFIFQYYREEENGRGNFPPRFSGLQFPNYSSELNVNALELDDSALYLCASSLGPGDTGELFFGEGSRLTVL.